Ten or more counts support the clone carrying this T cell receptor beta chain. This CDR3 is 10 amino acids long. The V gene's germline CDR1 is SGHTA and CDR2 FQGNSA. Trimming took 7 bases from V and 7 from J, leaving 5 bases between them. This sample stems from a study of human T cells and chemical hapten exposure. TCRdb used MiXCR to reprocess the RACE reads, holding one entry per CDR3 protein. The table records a few hundred thousand distinct CDR3 sequences, about 6% of them present only once. Sample time point: patch test 2, 6 weeks after DPC sensitization. Noted treatment: therapeutic diphenylcyclopropenone sensitization with weekly scalp DPC.

The receptor was derived from a woman aged 18-29 years with alopecia areata. Some clones in this sample may be carry-over from other donors' samples. This specimen was whole blood, taken in connection with sensitization to the hapten diphenylcyclopropenone (DPC). The V gene is TRBV7-2, the J gene TRBJ2-1, with no clear D. The CDR3 loop is CASKLNEQFF. DNA for the CDR3: TGTGCCAGCAAACTTAATGAGCAGTTCTTC.